This T cell receptor beta chain appears in the sequencing data of a study of cytomegalovirus exposure and HLA in healthy donors. General study points: The study labeled fewer than 200 TCR beta chains cytomegalovirus-associated. Within the data, a cluster of highly shared sequence variants was likely a sequencing artifact. When analyzed later, the rates of TCR association showed variation by HLA locus, with DRB1 the most and HLA-C the fewest.

As for this clone: Its specificity is unknown.

CDR3 length: 14 amino acids. The ends were cut back, 2 bases at V and 5 bases at J, with 9 bases in the middle. Germline lookup yields CDR1 SGHVS and CDR2 FQNEAQ. The primer mix had 60 Vbeta and 13 Jbeta primers. TCRdb's table, derived via immunoSEQ multiplex PCR, lists solely in-frame clones and lacks some. The table shows 160,000 or so clones, with 70% occurring only once. Sequencing was carried out using PBMCs. The sequence derives from a man younger than 35 in good health and CMV-seropositive. V is TRBV7-8 and J is TRBJ1-4, with TRBD1 as a possible D gene (5 bases). The DNA of the CDR3 is TGTGCCAGCAGCTTAAACGACAGAAATGAAAAACTGTTTTTT. The encoded protein is CASSLNDRNEKLFF.